The 3 T cell receptor beta chains below were found in one sample sequenced in a study of T cells in Graves' hyperthyroidism and ophthalmopathy. RNA transcripts provided the source from which TCR beta CDR3 regions were amplified. The primer set for the first-round RT-PCR of the TCR CDR3 was HTBI. TCRdb ran MiXCR on the multiplex PCR reads and lists one entry per CDR3 protein. The sample shows approximately 430,000 distinct CDR3 sequences, approximately 15% of them seen only once. The material sequenced was blood. The receptors were gathered from a young woman with Graves' hyperthyroidism.

This clonotype has ten or more counts. The chain recombines TRBV11-2 with TRBJ2-7, with no clear D. The CDR3 length is 13 residues. V lost 2 bases to trimming and J lost 3 bases, with 8 bases between them. Germline CDR1 SGHAT, CDR2 FQNNGV. CDR3 sequence reads: CASSLPRSYEQYF. CDR3 in DNA: TGTGCCAGCAGCTTACCCAGGAGCTACGAGCAGTACTTC. Full variable domain (remainder filled in from reference TRBV11-2 and TRBJ2-7): EAGVAQSPRYKIIEKRQSVAFWCNPISGHATLYWYQQILGQGPKLLIQFQNNGVVDDSQLPKDRFSAERLKGVDSTLKIQPAKLEDSAVYLCASSLPRSYEQYFGPGTRLTVT.

In its sample, this clonotype was seen many times. The chain has TRBV27 and TRBJ2-7; weak D call: TRBD1 (6 bases). V was shortened by 4 bases and J by 2 bases, with 18 bases between the two germline ends. The CDR3 has 16 amino acids. Germline V gene data show CDR1 as MNHEY and CDR2 as SMNVEV (reference sequence). The DNA for the CDR3 is TGTGCCAGCAGTTCACCCTTGAGCGACAGGACCTACGAGCAGTACTTC. Its protein is CASSSPLSDRTYEQYF.

Concerning this clonotype: A much more abundant neighbour one base away suggests this may be a read error. The V gene is TRBV27, the J gene TRBJ2-1, with 7 bases fitting TRBD1. In germline, CDR1 is MNHEY, CDR2 SMNVEV (reference sequence). CDR3 length equals 14 residues. V trimming: 6 bases; J trimming: 4 bases; junction bases outside the gene matches: 6. The CDR3 bases are TGTGCCAGCAGGTTAGTACAGGGGTACAATGAGCAGTTCTTC. It codes for CASRLVQGYNEQFF.